One TCR beta chain is described in this entry. Its antigen remains unknown. Using immunoSEQ multiplex PCR, the repertoire was profiled, and TCRdb retains in-frame clones only, with some absent. In the table there are about 36,000 clones, around nine tenths of which are singletons. The V end was cut by 4 bases, the J end by 0 bases, with 11 bases between. This CDR3 spans 15 amino acids. Germline CDR1 is SGHNT and CDR2 is YENEEA. This record belongs to a study of monozygotic twins with cystic fibrosis. Study details: Libraries were built from approximately 3 micrograms of fragmented DNA using around 16 PCR cycles. Overall study findings and caveats: Co-twins had the most similar V usage for 13 of 16 pairs, J for 8.

The source material was blood. The sequence came from a boy aged 2 to 9 with cystic fibrosis. The rearrangement joins TRBV11-3 to TRBJ2-3; tentative D call: TRBD2 (5 bases). The CDR3 protein is CASSYGVSSTDTQYF. CDR3 nucleotides: TGTGCCAGCAGCTACGGGGTGTCTAGCACAGATACGCAGTATTTT.